This is a list of T cell receptor beta chains from one sample in a study of spatial heterogeneity in lung cancer. TCRdb independently ran MiXCR on the 5' RACE reads; one entry per CDR3 protein. Of about 52,000 distinct CDR3 sequences detected, more than 6.5% appear once; the ten largest clones hold 35%. Sequences were derived from PBMCs, sampled at follow-up. These receptor sequences come from a female donor with early-stage non-small cell lung cancer. The CDR3 runs from the conserved cysteine through the conserved F or W. D genes are given only for firm matches. Some rows have no size entry. The others give once, few or many, or a class for an expanded clone.

-	TRBJ2-1	TRBV6-1	TRBD1	CASSAGDRVHNEQFF	TGTGCCAGCAGTGCTGGGGACAGGGTCCACAATGAGCAGTTCTTC
few	TRBJ1-1	TRBV5-1	-	CASSASYAAEAFF	TGCGCCAGCAGCGCCTCTTACGCCGCTGAAGCTTTCTTT
-	TRBJ2-4	TRBV5-1	TRBD1	CASRLGQGARNIQYF	TGCGCCAGCAGGTTAGGACAGGGGGCGAGAAACATTCAGTACTTC
many	TRBJ2-5	TRBV6-5	-	CASSYWGAGGAQYF	TGTGCCAGCAGTTACTGGGGGGCCGGCGGGGCCCAGTACTTC
-	TRBJ2-1	TRBV10-1	TRBD1	CASSRDSYNEQFF	TGCGCCAGCAGCCGGGACAGCTACAATGAGCAGTTCTTC
-	TRBJ2-5	TRBV3-1	TRBD2	CASSLASGGQETQYF	TGTGCCAGCAGCCTGGCTAGCGGGGGGCAAGAGACCCAGTACTTC
many	TRBJ2-5	TRBV12-3/TRBV12-4	-	CASSFRQETQYF	TGTGCCAGCAGTTTTCGGCAAGAGACCCAGTACTTC
many	TRBJ2-2	TRBV7-9	TRBD1	CASGQGTNTGELFF	TGTGCCAGCGGACAGGGGACTAACACCGGGGAGCTGTTTTTT
-	TRBJ1-4	TRBV7-2	-	CASSLVNGKNEKLFF	TGTGCCAGCAGCTTAGTCAATGGGAAAAATGAAAAACTGTTTTTT
many	TRBJ1-3	TRBV9	-	CASSVVSDSGNTIYF	TGTGCCAGCAGCGTAGTCTCCGACTCTGGAAACACCATATATTTT
few	TRBJ2-3	TRBV2	TRBD2	CASSVRLAGTHASTDTQYF	TGTGCCAGCAGTGTAAGACTAGCGGGGACTCACGCTAGCACAGATACGCAGTATTTT
-	TRBJ1-6	TRBV18	-	CASSPVGYNSPLHF	TGTGCCAGCTCCCCCGTGGGGTATAATTCACCCCTCCACTTT
many	TRBJ2-7	TRBV28	TRBD2	CASSSPRGVESYEQYF	TGTGCCAGCAGTTCCCCACGGGGGGTAGAGAGCTACGAGCAGTACTTC
many	TRBJ2-3	TRBV2	-	CATQGDWTDTQYF	TGTGCCACACAGGGTGATTGGACAGATACGCAGTATTTT
many	TRBJ1-5	TRBV6-2/TRBV6-3	-	CASSYPSGRRYSNQPQHF	TGTGCCAGCAGTTACCCGTCCGGCAGGCGGTATAGCAATCAGCCCCAGCATTTT
-	TRBJ2-7	TRBV7-9	TRBD1	CASTGTGGNEQYF	TGTGCCAGCACTGGGACAGGGGGCAACGAGCAGTACTTC
-	TRBJ2-7	TRBV5-1	TRBD1	CASSPGQGNEQYF	TGCGCCAGCAGCCCGGGACAGGGTAACGAGCAGTACTTC
few	TRBJ2-1	TRBV20-1	-	CSGKLHSNNEQFF	TGCAGTGGGAAACTCCACAGTAACAATGAGCAGTTCTTC
many	TRBJ2-1	TRBV4-1	-	CASSHPGTPGEQFF	TGCGCCAGCAGCCATCCCGGGACTCCGGGTGAGCAGTTCTTC
once	TRBJ1-2	TRBV7-9	TRBD1	CASSLTGDGYTF	TGTGCCAGCAGCTTAACAGGGGATGGCTACACCTTC
-	TRBJ2-5	TRBV27	-	CASSSRRREGETQYF	TGTGCCAGCAGCTCCAGGAGGAGGGAAGGGGAGACCCAGTACTTC
many	TRBJ1-2	TRBV10-3	TRBD1	CAISEPGQGWYGYTF	TGTGCCATCAGTGAACCGGGACAGGGATGGTATGGCTACACCTTC
few	TRBJ1-3	TRBV7-9	-	CASSSQSEAPRSTIYF	TGTGCCAGCAGCTCTCAATCCGAGGCCCCCCGCTCCACCATATATTTT
many	TRBJ2-7	TRBV20-1	-	CSAQLGGEQYF	TGCAGTGCTCAACTCGGGGGCGAGCAGTACTTC
many	TRBJ1-1	TRBV12-3/TRBV12-4	TRBD1	CASRAGVTGQTEAFF	TGTGCCAGCAGAGCCGGGGTGACAGGGCAAACTGAAGCTTTCTTT
many	TRBJ2-7	TRBV6-6	-	CASSTTTVEQYF	TGTGCCAGCAGTACTACAACAGTCGAGCAGTACTTC
-	TRBJ1-3	TRBV12-3/TRBV12-4	-	CASSFYRSSGNTIYF	TGTGCCAGCAGTTTTTACAGGTCCTCTGGAAACACCATATATTTT
-	TRBJ2-2	TRBV6-2/TRBV6-3	TRBD2	CASAEGRLAGVGELFF	TGTGCCAGTGCCGAGGGTCGGCTAGCGGGAGTCGGGGAGCTGTTTTTT
-	TRBJ2-1	TRBV7-2	TRBD1	CASSLELGQGAKEQFF	TGTGCCAGCAGCTTAGAGCTGGGACAGGGGGCCAAGGAGCAGTTCTTC
-	TRBJ2-1	TRBV7-2	TRBD1	CASSGTGTANEQFF	TGTGCCAGCAGCGGTACCGGGACAGCAAATGAGCAGTTCTTC
many	TRBJ2-7	TRBV5-1	-	CASSLEGSYEQYF	TGCGCCAGCAGCTTGGAGGGATCCTACGAGCAGTACTTC
few	TRBJ2-3	TRBV5-4	-	CASSLLSRVSTDTQYF	TGTGCCAGCAGCTTGCTCTCCCGAGTTTCCACAGATACGCAGTATTTT
-	TRBJ1-2	TRBV4-2	-	CASSQGLGPHGYTF	TGTGCCAGCAGCCAAGGCTTAGGCCCTCATGGCTACACCTTC
-	TRBJ2-7	TRBV5-6	TRBD1	CASNAFRTGSEQYF	TGTGCCAGCAACGCTTTCCGGACAGGTAGCGAGCAGTACTTC
many	TRBJ2-6	TRBV5-4	-	CASSSGAHSGANVLTF	TGTGCCAGCAGTTCCGGGGCCCACTCTGGGGCCAACGTCCTGACTTTC
-	TRBJ1-2	TRBV6-6	-	CASSYVGTNYGYTF	TGTGCCAGCAGTTACGTGGGGACGAACTATGGCTACACCTTC
few	TRBJ2-5	TRBV24-1	TRBD1	CATSGTGVTETQYF	TGTGCCACCAGTGGTACAGGGGTAACAGAGACCCAGTACTTC
many	TRBJ1-1	TRBV6-6	TRBD1	CASSTTGGSEAFF	TGTGCCAGCAGTACCACAGGGGGCTCTGAAGCTTTCTTT
-	TRBJ2-5	TRBV7-2	-	CASSLRRREQETQYF	TGTGCCAGCAGCTTACGACGTAGAGAACAAGAGACCCAGTACTTC
-	TRBJ1-5	TRBV20-1	-	CSASQALKGNQPQHF	TGCAGTGCTAGTCAAGCGTTAAAGGGCAATCAGCCCCAGCATTTT
many	TRBJ2-3	TRBV29-1	-	CSGRDRPSTDTQYF	TGCAGCGGACGAGACAGGCCTAGCACAGATACGCAGTATTTT
-	TRBJ2-5	TRBV5-1	-	CASSLTGSLGETQYF	TGCGCCAGCAGCTTGACAGGGTCCTTGGGGGAGACCCAGTACTTC
many	TRBJ1-5	TRBV5-1	-	CASSLAGGNQPQHF	TGCGCCAGCAGCTTGGCAGGGGGCAATCAGCCCCAGCATTTT
many	TRBJ2-7	TRBV5-1	-	CASSLESGDEQYF	TGCGCCAGCAGCTTGGAGTCTGGGGACGAGCAGTACTTC
few	TRBJ2-1	TRBV15	TRBD2	CATKGTSGLNEQFF	TGTGCCACCAAAGGGACTAGCGGCCTCAATGAGCAGTTCTTC
few	TRBJ2-7	TRBV10-1	-	CASKMRCPGGASVTYEQYF	TGCGCCAGCAAGATGCGGTGTCCTGGCGGGGCATCGGTCACCTACGAGCAGTACTTC
many	TRBJ2-5	TRBV6-2/TRBV6-3	-	CASSYVGTQYF	TGTGCCAGCAGTTATGTTGGGACCCAGTACTTC
many	TRBJ2-4	TRBV28	TRBD2	CASSLLAGAKNIQYF	TGTGCCAGCAGCCTTCTAGCGGGGGCCAAAAACATTCAGTACTTC
many	TRBJ1-2	TRBV6-6	-	CASSYSDRVYGYTF	TGTGCCAGCAGTTACTCCGACCGAGTTTATGGCTACACCTTC